The 7 T cell receptor beta chains given below trace back to one sample, sequenced in a study of blood T cell repertoires in COVID-19 (dated by TCRdb to about 2020). Libraries were constructed by the immunoSEQ multiplex PCR assay. TCRdb mirrors the immuneACCESS table, restricted to in-frame sequences. Some clones are absent from its copies; in checked studies, under half trace to an unresolved V gene, and the reason for the others is unknown. The sample table records 140,000 to 150,000 clones; 84% of these occur just once. Around 9.5% of the sample comes from the top ten. Sequencing input: peripheral blood. These receptors all come from a man in his thirties or forties with COVID-19, enrolled during active disease.

The rearrangement uses TRBV2 and TRBJ2-1; 13 positions agree with TRBD2. The junction had 13 bases not matched to a gene; V was cut back by 7 bases and J by 7 bases. This CDR3 is built from 17 residues. Germline CDR1 reads SNHLY; CDR2 reads FYNNEI. The CDR3 DNA reads as TGTGCCAGCAAGGAGACTAGCGGGAGGACCATCGGGAATGAGCAGTTCTTC. As protein: CASKETSGRTIGNEQFF.

The V gene is TRBV6-5, the J gene TRBJ2-7, with D maybe TRBD1 (5 bases). Germline V CDR1 and CDR2: MNHEY, SVGAGI. The CDR3 spans 14 residues. Trimming removed 11 bases at V and 6 bases at J, with 23 bases between. In DNA form, the CDR3 reads TGTGCCGCAGCTGAAGCACAGGACCGGGTCGAGCAGTACTTC. It is translated as CAAAEAQDRVEQYF.

The chain carries TRBV5-1 and TRBJ2-3; D is possibly TRBD2 (5 bases). The CDR3 contains 14 residues. With 7 bases removed from V and 1 base from J, the gap between germline ends came to 13 bases. Germline V gives CDR1 SGHRS, CDR2 YFSETQ. CDR3 sequence (DNA): TGCGCCAGCGGCGTTTCGGAGGGCACAGATACGCAGTATTTT. This encodes CASGVSEGTDTQYF.

The V gene is TRBV5-4, the J gene TRBJ2-5, with D perhaps TRBD2 (5 bases). V shed 1 base and J shed 2 bases, with 9 bases lying between them. The length of the CDR3 is 14 residues. The germline V gene encodes CDR1 SGHNT and CDR2 YYREEE (reference sequence). Here the CDR3 reads CASSLRTGQETQYF. CDR3 in DNA: TGTGCCAGCAGCTTGAGGACGGGACAAGAGACCCAGTACTTC. Complete variable domain (other parts from reference TRBV5-4 and TRBJ2-5): ETGVTQSPTHLIKTRGQQVTLRCSSQSGHNTVSWYQQALGQGPQFIFQYYREEENGRGNFPPRFSGLQFPNYSSELNVNALELDDSALYLCASSLRTGQETQYFGPGTRLLVL.

For this clone: One end of the junction fails to match germline, which may point to a read error. The chain is built from TRBV4-2 and TRBJ2-1; maybe TRBD2 (6 bases). This CDR3 contains 10 residues. Germline V gives CDR1 LGHNA, CDR2 YNFKEQ. CDR3 DNA sequence: TGTGCCAGCAGCCAGGGAGGTATAGTCTTC. Amino acid sequence: CASSQGGIVF.

This clone was counted a few times. The chain links TRBV15 to TRBJ1-3; the D is unclear. Trimming took off 5 bases at V and 1 base at J, with 12 bases between the two ends. The CDR3 covers 15 residues. Germline lookup yields CDR1 LNHNV and CDR2 YYDKDF (reference sequence). CDR3 amino acids: CATSRPEGSGNTIYF. Written as DNA, the CDR3 is TGTGCCACCAGCCGCCCCGAGGGTTCTGGAAACACCATATATTTT. Using reference TRBV15 and TRBJ1-3 for the parts outside the CDR3, the full variable domain is DAMVIQNPRYQVTQFGKPVTLSCSQTLNHNVMYWYQQKSSQAPKLLFHYYDKDFNNEADTPDNFQSRRPNTSFCFLDIRSPGLGDTAMYLCATSRPEGSGNTIYFGEGSWLTVV.

This chain uses TRBV14 with TRBJ1-1; TRBD1 matches at 8 bases. This CDR3 has 15 amino acids. Germline V gene lookup returns CDR1 SGHDN and CDR2 FVKESK. V was pared by 6 bases and J by 8 bases, with 14 bases of the junction left unmatched. The CDR3 coding sequence is TGTGCCAGCAGACCTACTGGGACAGGCAGGATGGAAGCTTTCTTT. Translated, it gives CASRPTGTGRMEAFF.